This T cell receptor (beta chain) was captured by sequencing in a study of tumor-infiltrating lymphocytes in localized non-small cell lung cancer. Turning to the study itself: From each patient, both tumor and uninvolved lung, non-adjacent to tumor, were sampled.

The CDR3 is 14 amino acids. The germline gives CDR1 SGHAT, CDR2 FQNNGV. The germline V and J ends were trimmed by 5 bases and 7 bases, with 15 bases remaining between them. TCRdb keeps only in-frame clones here, not all; method: immunoSEQ multiplex PCR. The sample shows 10,000 to 13,000 clones, around 85% of them seen only once. The clonotype originates from a human donor with non-small cell lung cancer. V usage is TRBV11-2 and J usage is TRBJ1-5, with a weak D call TRBD1 (5 bases). Sequencing used uninvolved lung tissue not adjacent to the tumor. CDR3 amino acids: CASSPQGSGQPQHF. The CDR3 DNA sequence: TGTGCCAGCAGCCCTCAGGGATCTGGCCAGCCCCAGCATTTT.